This TCR beta chain is drawn from a study of tissue T cells after allogeneic stem cell transplantation. Broader study findings: Some tissue clones might be persisting host cells; their alloreactivity or antigen specificity was not determined.

Time point: mouse harvest day 14 after allogeneic transplant. The graft held 10^6 splenic CD5+ T cells and 10^7 T-cell-depleted bone marrow cells. Germline V gene sequence: CDR1 SGHLS, CDR2 HYDKME. After removal of 4 bases from V and 2 bases from J, the junction contained 5 bases not matched to a gene. The CDR3 length is 16 residues. Notes on this clone: Its antigen is unidentified. Genes here carry mouse names. The read finishes 1 residue shy of the CDR3 end, and the germline J gene is used to complete it.

Sequencing of TCRbeta CDR3 at survey depth gave sequences and template counts. Produced via immunoSEQ multiplex PCR; TCRdb's table is partial and in-frame only. The sample carries about 5,100 clones, roughly 40% recorded once. Sequenced input: gut tissue. The receptor comes from a female BALB/c mouse given C57BL/6 T cells with graft-versus-host disease after an allogeneic hematopoietic cell transplant. The V gene is TRBV12-2, the J gene TRBJ2-5, with 13 bases lining up with TRBD2. The sequenced CDR3 bases are TGTGCCAGCTCCCAGGACTGGGGGGGCACCCAAGACACCCAGTAC. Protein product: CASSQDWGGTQDTQY. Given in full, the CDR3 is CASSQDWGGTQDTQYF.